This T cell receptor beta chain was obtained from a study of tumor and adjacent non-tumor tissue in lung cancer. About the study: Patients were aged about 31 to 85, approximately 11 men and about five women, stage I to III. Each sample yielded 3.9 million or so productive TCRbeta reads on average.

This sample's RNA came from whole unsorted tissue. Comment on this clonotype: Relative to the germline gene, one junction end is altered; a read error may explain this.

The CDR3 loop spans 14 amino acids. Per germline, CDR1 MGHRA and CDR2 YSYEKL. A modified ARM-PCR protocol with three rounds of nested PCR amplified TCRbeta. Using its own MiXCR run on the multiplex PCR reads, TCRdb lists one record per CDR3 protein. The sample carries about 93,000 distinct CDR3 sequences, about 72% recorded once. V and J are TRBV4-1 and TRBJ2-7; D unresolved. The sequencing input was lung tumor tissue. This clonotype was obtained from a man between 60 and 70 years old with non-small cell lung cancer. CDR3 region: CVSSTRHGPYEQYF. The CDR3 region has the DNA TGCGTCAGCAGCACCCGACATGGGCCATACGAGCAGTACTTC.